Shown below are 13 T cell receptor beta chains from a single sample sequenced in a study of blood T cells in healthy people across ages. Primed by a sample-barcoded 5' primer and a J-beta primer mix, a second PCR proceeded for roughly 6 to 12 cycles. TCRdb used MiXCR to reprocess the 5' RACE reads, holding one entry per CDR3 protein. The sample lists about 1 million distinct CDR3 sequences; over 35% were seen once. The specimen sequenced was blood. These receptors were collected from a woman aged 55-70 years in good health.

This clonotype occurred many times. The chain employs TRBV9 and TRBJ2-7; perhaps D is TRBD1 or TRBD2 (5 bases each). The germline gives CDR1 SGDLS, CDR2 YYNGEE. CDR3 length: 13 amino acids. V was shortened by 6 bases and J by 1 base, with 11 bases between the two germline ends. CDR3 in amino acids: CASNVGGSYEQYF. The CDR3 DNA reads TGTGCCAGCAACGTTGGGGGATCCTACGAGCAGTACTTC.

This clonotype was counted a few times. The rearrangement links TRBV27 to TRBJ2-5; maybe TRBD2 (7 bases). Trimming took 3 bases from V and 8 from J, leaving 22 bases between them. The length of the CDR3 is 16 residues. CDR1 MNHEY and CDR2 SMNVEV come from the germline V gene (reference sequence). The CDR3 here is CASSFSGAGVGGTQYF. The DNA for the CDR3 is TGTGCCAGCAGTTTCTCGGGTGCGGGGGTAGGGGGTACCCAGTACTTC.

The genes are TRBV13 and TRBJ2-7; TRBD1 matches at 7 bases. V trimming: 5 bases; J trimming: 1 base; junction bases outside the gene matches: 8. This CDR3 is built from 15 residues. CDR1 is PRHDT and CDR2 is FYEKMQ in the germline V gene (reference sequence). DNA for the CDR3: TGTGCCAGCAGCAAGGGACAGAGGGCTTCCTACGAGCAGTACTTC. Its translation is CASSKGQRASYEQYF.

V is TRBV10-3 and J is TRBJ2-7; 7 nucleotides line up with TRBD1. Germline V gene data show CDR1 as ENHRY and CDR2 as SYGVKD. This CDR3 has 14 residues. Trimming at V came to 6 bases and at J to 5 bases, leaving 10 bases not matched to a gene. CDR3 nucleotides: TGTGCCATCAGCCACGAGACAGGGAGCCACGAGCAGTACTTC. Amino acids: CAISHETGSHEQYF.

This chain connects TRBV20-1 to TRBJ2-5; D is unresolved. The J call may not be correct, given that the DNA end is closer to TRBJ2-7. The germline gives CDR1 DFQATT, CDR2 SNEGSKA (reference sequence). This CDR3 has 15 residues. The CDR3 coding sequence is TGCAGTGCTAGAGATCTGGCCTACCAAGATTACGAGCAGTACTTC. Its translation is CSARDLAYQDYEQYF.

The rearrangement links TRBV9 to TRBJ2-1, with a weak D call TRBD2 (6 bases). Trimming removed 0 bases at V and 0 bases at J, with 10 bases between. Germline CDR1 SGDLS, CDR2 YYNGEE. This CDR3 is 16 amino acids long. In nucleotides, the CDR3 is TGTGCCAGCAGCGTAGCTCGCGGGGCCTCCTACAATGAGCAGTTCTTC. Translating it yields CASSVARGASYNEQFF. The full variable domain, with the rest looked up from reference TRBV9 and TRBJ2-1, is DSGVTQTPKHLITATGQRVTLRCSPRSGDLSVYWYQQSLDQGLQFLIQYYNGEERAKGNILERFSAQQFPDLHSELNLSSLELGDSALYFCASSVARGASYNEQFFGPGTRLTVL.

The gene calls are TRBV25-1 and TRBJ1-2; D is unresolved. The CDR3 has 14 amino acids. In germline, CDR1 is MGHDK, CDR2 SYGVNS. The V end was cut by 5 bases, the J end by 7 bases, with 17 bases between. CDR3 amino acids: CASSTQALSGGYTF. CDR3 nucleotides: TGTGCCAGCAGTACTCAGGCTCTGTCGGGTGGCTACACCTTC.

The J gene is TRBJ1-2, the V gene TRBV5-1; 9 positions match TRBD1. Germline lookup yields CDR1 SGHRS and CDR2 YFSETQ. The trim removed 4 bases at V and 3 bases at J, leaving 4 bases unmatched. The CDR3 has 14 residues. CDR3 coding DNA: TGCGCCAGCAGCGTAGGGGACAGGGACTATGGCTACACCTTC. Its translation: CASSVGDRDYGYTF.

The chain combines TRBV2 with TRBJ2-1, with TRBD2 matching 9 bases. From germline, CDR1 is SNHLY and CDR2 FYNNEI. Losses at the gene ends were 7 bases for V and 8 bases for J; bases not matched to a gene: 6. The CDR3 loop spans 13 amino acids. CDR3 sequence reads: CASMGGRGDEQFF. The DNA for the CDR3 is TGTGCCAGCATGGGCGGGAGGGGTGATGAGCAGTTCTTC.

This clonotype was seen a handful of times. The rearrangement uses TRBV12-3 or TRBV12-4 and TRBJ2-1; unclear D gene. V was cut by 5 bases and J by 0 bases, with 11 bases left in between. The CDR3 sequence is 15 residues long. CDR3 region: CASSTSVNSYNEQFF. The CDR3 bases are TGTGCCAGCAGTACATCGGTTAACTCCTACAATGAGCAGTTCTTC.

This clonotype has ten or more counts. The genes are TRBV15 and TRBJ2-1, with a possible D match to TRBD2 (5 bases). The V gene's germline CDR1 is LNHNV and CDR2 YYDKDF (reference sequence). CDR3 size: 12 residues. The germline V and J ends were trimmed by 5 bases and 6 bases, with 8 bases remaining between them. The CDR3 DNA sequence: TGTGCCACCAGCGAACGGGGCAATGAGCAGTTCTTC. Protein sequence: CATSERGNEQFF.

The chain joins TRBV4-2 to TRBJ2-7; 8 positions match TRBD2. V lost 4 bases and J lost 4; bases outside the gene matches: 15. This CDR3 is 17 amino acids long. Germline CDR1 and CDR2: LGHNA and YNFKEQ. Here the CDR3 DNA reads TGTGCCAGCAGCCGGGCCTCGGGTAGCGGGAAAGTATACGAGCAGTACTTC. Encoded protein: CASSRASGSGKVYEQYF.

This clonotype was observed a handful of times. The chain links TRBV10-3 to TRBJ2-7, with a weak D call TRBD2 (6 bases). CDR3 length equals 14 residues. In germline, CDR1 is ENHRY, CDR2 SYGVKD. The V and J ends lost 5 bases and 2 bases respectively, with 13 bases between them. The CDR3 coding sequence is TGTGCCATCAGTTTGGGACTTCAGGCCTACGAGCAGTACTTC. Protein: CAISLGLQAYEQYF.